The source of this T cell receptor (beta chain) is a study of shared clonotypes between healthy human individuals. Points from the study as a whole: Estimated richness was generally greater in naive than memory subsets. It was the non-shared clonotypes that had lower generation probabilities than clonotypes shared by all four donors.

Clones were read by immunoSEQ multiplex PCR, and TCRdb kept only the in-frame ones, dropping some. Of approximately 530,000 clones listed, about 96% are singletons. A note on this clone: Its matching antigen is unknown.

Trimming pared 2 bases from V and 0 bases from J, leaving 13 bases between. In germline, CDR1 is SSHAT, CDR2 FNYEAQ (reference sequence). The CDR3 is made up of 16 amino acids. This TCR derives from a woman younger than 45 in good health. This chain links TRBV7-7 with TRBJ2-5; tentative D call: TRBD2 (6 bases). Sequences were obtained from naive CD4+ T cells sorted from blood. As to subset: CD45RA+ positively selected. The CDR3 here is CASSLSPAGNQETQYF. The CDR3 nucleotides read TGTGCCAGCAGCTTAAGTCCAGCGGGTAACCAAGAGACCCAGTACTTC.